A single sample is the source of the 15 T cell receptor beta chains below, sequenced in a study of blood T cell repertoires in COVID-19 (dated by TCRdb to about 2020). Libraries were prepared through the immunoSEQ multiplex PCR assay. TCRdb retrieved this table from immuneACCESS and kept in-frame rearrangements only. Not all clones are present; in checked studies, unresolved V genes account for under half, and no reason is known for the remainder. The sample includes tens of thousands of clones, with 87% observed a single time. The top ten hold roughly 14% of the sample. Sequences were obtained from peripheral blood. Receptors were obtained from a male donor with acute or convalescent COVID-19.

This CDR3 is CASSPGTGLNQPQHF. As DNA, the CDR3 is TGTGCCAGCAGCCCTGGGACAGGCCTCAATCAGCCCCAGCATTTT. The chain uses TRBV3-1 (or the pseudogene TRBV3-2) and TRBJ1-5; TRBD1 matches 8 bases. CDR3 length equals 15 residues. V gave up 4 bases and J gave up 3 bases; unmatched junction bases: 5. In germline, CDR1 is LGHDT, CDR2 YNNKEL (reference sequence).

The chain links TRBV29-1 to TRBJ1-2; 7 bases fit TRBD1. This CDR3 spans 13 amino acids. The trim removed 7 bases at V and 7 bases at J, leaving 12 bases unmatched. CDR1 SQVTM and CDR2 ANQGSEA come from the germline V gene. The CDR3 here is CSALTGMGSGYTF. The CDR3 nucleotides are TGCAGCGCCCTGACAGGGATGGGGTCTGGCTACACCTTC.

This sequence joins TRBV19 and TRBJ2-3; the match to TRBD2 covers 12 bases. The CDR3 extends over 17 amino acids. The germline V gene encodes CDR1 LNHDA and CDR2 SQIVND (reference sequence). V lost 5 bases and J lost 6; bases outside the gene matches: 12. The CDR3 sequence is CASSPRLAGAQRDTQYF. Written as DNA, the CDR3 is TGTGCCAGTAGTCCGCGACTAGCGGGGGCCCAGCGGGATACGCAGTATTTT.

The chain links TRBV7-9 to TRBJ2-1; D is possibly TRBD2 (5 bases). The germline gives CDR1 SEHNR, CDR2 FQNEAQ (reference sequence). V was cut by 5 bases and J by 4 bases, with 15 bases left in between. This CDR3 has 15 amino acids. The CDR3 is CASSPGGLSYNEQFF. In nucleotides, the CDR3 is TGTGCCAGCAGCCCGGGCGGGCTTTCGTACAATGAGCAGTTCTTC.

The DNA for the CDR3 is TGTGCCAGCAGCTTGGCACGGGGAGAGACCCAGTACTTC. Its protein is CASSLARGETQYF. The chain employs TRBV5-6 and TRBJ2-5; D perhaps matches TRBD2 (5 bases). Germline CDR1 is SGHDT and CDR2 is YYEEEE. Trimming pared 0 bases from V and 4 bases from J, leaving 7 bases between. The CDR3 spans 13 residues.

The chain combines TRBV29-1 with TRBJ1-6; TRBD1 agrees at 9 bases. The CDR3 has 13 residues. After removal of 6 bases from V and 7 bases from J, the junction contained 4 bases not matched to a gene. Per the germline V gene, CDR1 is SQVTM and CDR2 is ANQGSEA. CDR3 loop: CSVTGQGNSPLHF. The CDR3 DNA reads TGCAGCGTGACGGGACAGGGAAATTCACCCCTCCACTTT.

This clone has a handful of counts. This sequence joins TRBV7-9 and TRBJ1-3, with D hard to call. The CDR3 runs 14 residues. V was trimmed by 4 bases and J by 1 base, leaving 8 bases between them. Germline CDR1 is SEHNR and CDR2 is FQNEAQ (reference sequence). This chain's CDR3 is CASSSELSGNTIYF. The CDR3 nucleotides read TGTGCCAGCAGCTCTGAGCTTTCTGGAAACACCATATATTTT.

The chain joins TRBV5-1 to TRBJ2-5, with D possibly TRBD2 on 6 matching bases. Germline CDR1 is SGHRS and CDR2 is YFSETQ. The CDR3 loop spans 14 amino acids. The ends were cut back, 4 bases at V and 2 bases at J, with 12 bases in the middle. In DNA form, the CDR3 reads TGCGCCAGCAGCACGGGCGGGAATCAAGAGACCCAGTACTTC. Translated: CASSTGGNQETQYF.

CDR3 coding DNA: TGTGCCATCACCCACGGACAGAACTATGGCTACACCTTC. This encodes CAITHGQNYGYTF. The rearrangement uses TRBV10-3 and TRBJ1-2, with D perhaps TRBD1 (6 bases). V gave up 7 bases and J gave up 2 bases, with 11 bases separating them. The germline gives CDR1 ENHRY, CDR2 SYGVKD. This CDR3 spans 13 amino acids.

V gene TRBV19 combines with J gene TRBJ1-1; 8 bases line up with TRBD1. The CDR3 runs 14 residues. From germline, CDR1 is LNHDA and CDR2 SQIVND (reference sequence). Germline trimming cut 6 bases from V and 3 bases from J; bases unmatched to any gene: 6. The chain's CDR3 is CASSGTGGHTEAFF. CDR3 in DNA: TGTGCCAGTAGCGGGACAGGAGGGCACACTGAAGCTTTCTTT.

This clone was seen only once. V and J are TRBV19 and TRBJ2-7, with 9 positions matching TRBD2. The CDR3 runs to 16 residues. CDR1 is LNHDA, CDR2 SQIVND, per germline (reference sequence). V lost 5 bases to trimming and J lost 1 base; unmatched junction nucleotides: 9. CDR3: CASSALAGVLSYEQYF. DNA of the CDR3: TGTGCCAGTAGTGCCTTAGCGGGGGTCCTATCCTACGAGCAGTACTTC.

This rearrangement joins TRBV5-6 to TRBJ2-7; D is undetermined. CDR3 length equals 15 residues. Germline V lookup: CDR1 SGHDT, CDR2 YYEEEE. Trimming took 6 bases from V and 6 from J, leaving 22 bases between them. Written as DNA, the CDR3 is TGTGCCAGCAAAGGAGTAGAGAGCCCCTTCGTCGAGCAGTACTTC. It translates to CASKGVESPFVEQYF.

This clone was detected once. V gene TRBV7-2 combines with J gene TRBJ2-5; TRBD1 matches 9 bases. The CDR3 sequence is 16 residues long. The V and J ends lost 5 bases and 2 bases, in that order; junction bases with no gene match: 9. Germline V gene sequence: CDR1 SGHTA, CDR2 FQGNSA. CDR3 residues: CASSIQPGQGQETQYF. The CDR3 DNA reads TGTGCCAGCAGCATACAGCCGGGACAGGGACAAGAGACCCAGTACTTC.

The CDR3, as DNA: TGTGCCAGCAGCTTAGAAAGGACAGGGGGAGGTGAAAAACTGTTTTTT. Translating it yields CASSLERTGGGEKLFF. V and J are TRBV7-2 and TRBJ1-4, with TRBD1 matching over 10 bases. V shed 1 base and J 7 bases; nucleotides not matched to a gene: 6. The CDR3 is 16 amino acids. Germline values: CDR1 SGHTA, CDR2 FQGNSA.

V usage is TRBV9 and J usage is TRBJ2-3; 7 positions match TRBD2. Germline CDR1 and CDR2: SGDLS and YYNGEE. There are 15 residues in the CDR3. Unmatched junction bases numbered 7, after V lost 0 bases and J lost 6 bases. CDR3 in amino acids: CASSVGGGGSDTQYF. CDR3 coding DNA: TGTGCCAGCAGCGTAGGGGGCGGGGGATCTGATACGCAGTATTTT.